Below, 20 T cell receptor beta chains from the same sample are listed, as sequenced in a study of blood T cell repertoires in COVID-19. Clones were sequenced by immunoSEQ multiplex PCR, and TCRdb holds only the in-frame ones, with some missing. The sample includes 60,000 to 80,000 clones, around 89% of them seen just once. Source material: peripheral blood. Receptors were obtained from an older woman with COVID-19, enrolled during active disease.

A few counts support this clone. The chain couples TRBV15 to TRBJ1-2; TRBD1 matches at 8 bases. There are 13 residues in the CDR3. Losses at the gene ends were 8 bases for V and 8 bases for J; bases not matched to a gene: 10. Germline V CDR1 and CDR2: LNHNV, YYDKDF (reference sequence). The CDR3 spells CATAEDRARGYTF. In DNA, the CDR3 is TGTGCCACCGCCGAGGACAGGGCCCGGGGCTACACCTTC.

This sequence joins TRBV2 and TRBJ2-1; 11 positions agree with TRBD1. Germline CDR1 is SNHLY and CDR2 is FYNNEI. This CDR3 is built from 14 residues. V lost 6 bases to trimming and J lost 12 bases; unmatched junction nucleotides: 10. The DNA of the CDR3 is TGTGCCAGCAGAGAACCCGGGACAGGGGGTTTGCAGTTCTTC. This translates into CASREPGTGGLQFF.

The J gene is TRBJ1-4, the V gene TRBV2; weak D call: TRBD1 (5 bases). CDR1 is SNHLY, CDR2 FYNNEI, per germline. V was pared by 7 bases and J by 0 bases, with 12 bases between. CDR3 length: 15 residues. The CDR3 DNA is TGTGCCAGCATTAGGACGGGGGCAACTAATGAAAAACTGTTTTTT. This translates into CASIRTGATNEKLFF.

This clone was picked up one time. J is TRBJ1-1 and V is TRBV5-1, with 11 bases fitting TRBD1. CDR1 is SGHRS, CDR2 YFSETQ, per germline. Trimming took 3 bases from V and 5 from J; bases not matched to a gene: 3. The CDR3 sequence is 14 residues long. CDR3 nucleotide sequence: TGCGCCAGCAGCTCGGGGACAGGGGGGACTGAAGCTTTCTTT. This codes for CASSSGTGGTEAFF.

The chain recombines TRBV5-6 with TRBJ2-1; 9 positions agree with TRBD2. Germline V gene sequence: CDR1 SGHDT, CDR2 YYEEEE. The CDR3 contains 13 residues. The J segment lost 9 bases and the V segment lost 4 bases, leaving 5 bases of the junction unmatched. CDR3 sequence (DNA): TGTGCCAGCAGCAGCACTAGCGGGCGTGAGCAGTTCTTC. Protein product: CASSSTSGREQFF.

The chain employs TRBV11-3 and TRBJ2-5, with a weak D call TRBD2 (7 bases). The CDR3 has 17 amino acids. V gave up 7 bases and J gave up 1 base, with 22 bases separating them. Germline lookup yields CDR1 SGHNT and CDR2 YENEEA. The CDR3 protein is CASTQSRGAVLQETQYF. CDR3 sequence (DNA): TGTGCCAGCACCCAATCCCGGGGGGCCGTCCTCCAAGAGACCCAGTACTTC.

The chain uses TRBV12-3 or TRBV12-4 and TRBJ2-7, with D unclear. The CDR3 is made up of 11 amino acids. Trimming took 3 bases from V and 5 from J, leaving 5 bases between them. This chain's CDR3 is CASSFYNEQYF. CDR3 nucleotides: TGTGCCAGCAGTTTTTATAACGAGCAGTACTTC.

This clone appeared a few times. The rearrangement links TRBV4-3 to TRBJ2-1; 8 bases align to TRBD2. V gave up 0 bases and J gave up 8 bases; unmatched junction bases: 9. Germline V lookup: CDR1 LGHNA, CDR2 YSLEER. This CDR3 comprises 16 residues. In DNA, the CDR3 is TGCGCCAGCAGCCAAGAGTTAGCGGGGCATGGCGATGAGCAGTTCTTC. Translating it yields CASSQELAGHGDEQFF.

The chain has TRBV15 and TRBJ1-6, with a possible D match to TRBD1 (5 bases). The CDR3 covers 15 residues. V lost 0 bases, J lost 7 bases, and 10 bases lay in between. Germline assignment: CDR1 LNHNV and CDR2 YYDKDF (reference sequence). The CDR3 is CATSREGLKNSPLHF. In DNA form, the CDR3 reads TGTGCCACCAGCAGAGAGGGACTCAAAAATTCACCCCTCCACTTT.

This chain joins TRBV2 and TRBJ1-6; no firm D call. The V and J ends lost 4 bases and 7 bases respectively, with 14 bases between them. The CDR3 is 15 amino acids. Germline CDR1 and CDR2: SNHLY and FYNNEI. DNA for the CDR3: TGTGCCAGCAGTGCGGTGGACGGGAGGAATTCACCCCTCCACTTT. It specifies CASSAVDGRNSPLHF.

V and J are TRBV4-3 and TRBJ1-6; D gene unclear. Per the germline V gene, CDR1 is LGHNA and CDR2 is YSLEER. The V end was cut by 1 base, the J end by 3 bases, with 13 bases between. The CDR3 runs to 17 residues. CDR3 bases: TGCGCCAGCAGCCAAGCTCCGGGAGGGAACTATAATTCACCCCTCCACTTT. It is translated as CASSQAPGGNYNSPLHF.

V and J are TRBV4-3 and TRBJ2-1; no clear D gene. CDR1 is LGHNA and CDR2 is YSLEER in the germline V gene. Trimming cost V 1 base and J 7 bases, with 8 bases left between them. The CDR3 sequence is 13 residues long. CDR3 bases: TGCGCCAGCAGCCAAGCTGTCAGGAATGAGCAGTTCTTC. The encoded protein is CASSQAVRNEQFF.

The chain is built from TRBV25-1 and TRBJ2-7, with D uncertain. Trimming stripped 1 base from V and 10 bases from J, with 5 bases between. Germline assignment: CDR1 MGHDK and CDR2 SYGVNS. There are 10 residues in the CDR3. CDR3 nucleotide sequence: TGTGCCAGCAGTGAATCGGTACAGTACTTC. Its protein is CASSESVQYF.

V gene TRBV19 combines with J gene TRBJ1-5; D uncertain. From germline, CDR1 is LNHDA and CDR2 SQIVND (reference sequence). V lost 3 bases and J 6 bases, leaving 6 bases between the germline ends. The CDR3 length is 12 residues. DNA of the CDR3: TGTGCCAGTAGTATCGTGAGTCAGCCCCAGCATTTT. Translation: CASSIVSQPQHF. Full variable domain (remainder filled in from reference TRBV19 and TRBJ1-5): DGGITQSPKYLFRKEGQNVTLSCEQNLNHDAMYWYRQDPGQGLRLIYYSQIVNDFQKGDIAEGYSVSREKKESFPLTVTSAQKNPTAFYLCASSIVSQPQHFGDGTRLSIL.

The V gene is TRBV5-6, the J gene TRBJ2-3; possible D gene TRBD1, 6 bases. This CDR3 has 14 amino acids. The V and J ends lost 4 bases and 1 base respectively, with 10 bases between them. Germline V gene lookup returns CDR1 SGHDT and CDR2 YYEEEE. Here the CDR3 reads CASSLRTGTDTQYF. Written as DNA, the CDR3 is TGTGCCAGCAGCCTAAGGACAGGCACAGATACGCAGTATTTT.

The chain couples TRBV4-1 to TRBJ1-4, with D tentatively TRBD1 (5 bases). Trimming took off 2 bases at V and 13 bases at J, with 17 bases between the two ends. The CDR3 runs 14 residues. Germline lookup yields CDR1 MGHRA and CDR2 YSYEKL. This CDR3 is CASSQRGSYNRLFF. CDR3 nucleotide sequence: TGCGCCAGCAGCCAAAGGGGCAGCTATAATCGACTGTTTTTT.

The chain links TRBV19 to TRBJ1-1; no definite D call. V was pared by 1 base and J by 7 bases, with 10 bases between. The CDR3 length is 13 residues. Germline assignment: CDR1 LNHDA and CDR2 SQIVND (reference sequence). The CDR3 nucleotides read TGTGCCAGTAGTATAGGGTGGCGGAATGAAGCTTTCTTT. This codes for CASSIGWRNEAFF.

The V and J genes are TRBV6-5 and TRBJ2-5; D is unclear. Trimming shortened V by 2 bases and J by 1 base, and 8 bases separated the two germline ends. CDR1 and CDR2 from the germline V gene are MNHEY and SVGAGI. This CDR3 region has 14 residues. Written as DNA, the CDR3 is TGTGCCAGCAGTTACCTAGGTCCCCAAGAGACCCAGTACTTC. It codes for CASSYLGPQETQYF.

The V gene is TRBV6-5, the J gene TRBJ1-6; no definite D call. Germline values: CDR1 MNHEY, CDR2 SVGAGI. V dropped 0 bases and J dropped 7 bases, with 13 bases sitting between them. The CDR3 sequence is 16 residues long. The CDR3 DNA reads TGTGCCAGCAGTTACTCACCTCTCGAGGGAAATTCACCCCTCCACTTT. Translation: CASSYSPLEGNSPLHF.

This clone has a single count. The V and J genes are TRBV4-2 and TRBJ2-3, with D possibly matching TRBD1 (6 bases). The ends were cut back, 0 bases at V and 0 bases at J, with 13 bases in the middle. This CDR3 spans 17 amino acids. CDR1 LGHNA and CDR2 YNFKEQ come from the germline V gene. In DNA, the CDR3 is TGTGCCAGCAGCCAAGAAGAAGGGGGAGTTAGCACAGATACGCAGTATTTT. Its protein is CASSQEEGGVSTDTQYF.